One sample yielded the 29 T cell receptor beta chains listed below, sequenced in a study of graft-versus-host responses after intestinal transplantation. The antigens for these receptors are not known. The data were produced by immunoSEQ multiplex PCR, yet TCRdb's version contains in-frame clones alone and is incomplete. The table includes about 59,000 clones, 85% to 95% detected once. This material consisted of unstimulated CD4+ T cells sorted from spleen or lymph node cells, taken before transplant. The receptors stem from a human donor who was the organ donor for an intestinal transplant.

The CDR3 region is CASSLASGGAYEQYF. The CDR3, as DNA: TGTGCCAGCAGCTTAGCTAGCGGGGGGGCCTACGAGCAGTACTTC. The chain links TRBV7-8 to TRBJ2-7, with 11 bases lining up with TRBD2. CDR3 length: 15 residues. The germline gives CDR1 SGHVS, CDR2 FQNEAQ. V was clipped by 0 bases and J by 2 bases; unmatched bases: 0.

V and J are TRBV11-2 and TRBJ2-1; 9 nucleotides line up with TRBD2. This CDR3 is built from 15 residues. The germline CDR1 and CDR2 sequences are SGHAT and FQNNGV. V was clipped by 4 bases and J by 6 bases; unmatched bases: 7. The CDR3, as DNA: TGTGCCAGCAGCTCACCGGGACTAGCCCGCAATGAGCAGTTCTTC. Translating gives CASSSPGLARNEQFF.

The V call is TRBV4-1, the J call TRBJ1-6, with 7 bases lining up with TRBD1. The CDR3 covers 18 residues. The J segment lost 4 bases and the V segment lost 0 bases, leaving 9 bases of the junction unmatched. CDR1 and CDR2 (germline): MGHRA, YSYEKL. The CDR3: CASSQEKGGTAYNSPLHF. The CDR3 nucleotides are TGCGCCAGCAGCCAAGAGAAAGGCGGGACAGCGTATAATTCACCCCTCCACTTT.

The rearrangement links TRBV6-6 to TRBJ2-2, with a weak D call TRBD1 (5 bases). The CDR3 extends over 14 amino acids. Germline V gene lookup returns CDR1 MNHNY and CDR2 SVGAGI (reference sequence). The V end was cut by 6 bases, the J end by 4 bases, with 12 bases between. As DNA, the CDR3 is TGTGCCAGCAGGGTTAACAGGCGCACCGGGGAGCTGTTTTTT. It translates to CASRVNRRTGELFF.

The chain employs TRBV6-6 and TRBJ1-2, with TRBD1 as a possible D gene (5 bases). V was clipped by 4 bases and J by 3 bases, with 12 bases between them. Germline V CDR1 and CDR2: MNHNY, SVGAGI (reference sequence). This CDR3 is built from 14 residues. CDR3 residues: CASSLGGTDYGYTF. CDR3 nucleotides: TGTGCCAGCAGTTTGGGGGGGACGGACTATGGCTACACCTTC.

The chain employs TRBV11-2 and TRBJ1-2, with 8 positions matching TRBD1. The V and J ends lost 1 base and 7 bases, in that order; junction bases with no gene match: 14. The CDR3 has 17 residues. The V gene's germline CDR1 is SGHAT and CDR2 FQNNGV. CDR3 DNA sequence: TGTGCCAGCAGCTTAGGGGATTATAGGACAGGGACCGTTGGCTACACCTTC. As protein: CASSLGDYRTGTVGYTF.

The gene calls are TRBV4-2 and TRBJ2-1, with 8 positions matching TRBD2. This CDR3 has 16 residues. Looked up from germline, CDR1 is LGHNA and CDR2 is YNFKEQ. The V gene end was trimmed by 5 bases and the J gene end by 4 bases; junction bases not matched to a gene: 10. The CDR3 reads CASSFAGGVAYNEQFF. CDR3 DNA: TGTGCCAGCAGCTTTGCGGGGGGCGTCGCATACAATGAGCAGTTCTTC.

The gene calls are TRBV4-3 and TRBJ1-2; 7 bases align to TRBD1. With 0 bases clipped from V and 8 bases from J, the junction kept 9 bases outside the gene matches. CDR1 is LGHNA and CDR2 is YSLEER in the germline V gene. The CDR3 extends over 15 amino acids. The CDR3 DNA reads TGCGCCAGCAGCCAAGATAAGACAGGGCGGTACGGCTACACCTTC. It codes for CASSQDKTGRYGYTF.

The chain joins TRBV30 to TRBJ1-5; D is ambiguous. Germline-derived CDR1 and CDR2 are GTSNPN and SVGIG (reference sequence). This CDR3 comprises 10 residues. The V and J ends lost 0 bases and 7 bases respectively, with 1 base between them. The CDR3 sequence is CAWSVQPQHF. The CDR3 region has the DNA TGTGCCTGGAGTGTGCAGCCCCAGCATTTT.

CDR3 bases: TGTGCCAGCAGCCGAGACCCGGACAGGGGCCCCTTAGCCAAAAACATTCAGTACTTC. Translating it yields CASSRDPDRGPLAKNIQYF. The chain couples TRBV4-2 to TRBJ2-4; 9 bases map to TRBD1. This CDR3 is 19 amino acids long. V gave up 4 bases and J gave up 0 bases; unmatched junction bases: 13. CDR1 is LGHNA and CDR2 is YNFKEQ in the germline V gene.

This clone occurred a few times. V and J are TRBV10-2 and TRBJ1-1; weak D call: TRBD1 (5 bases). The ends were cut back, 4 bases at V and 2 bases at J, with 11 bases in the middle. This CDR3 comprises 14 residues. Germline-derived CDR1 and CDR2 are WSHSY and SAAADI. Here the CDR3 reads CASSGWRTNTEAFF. The DNA for the CDR3 is TGCGCCAGCAGTGGTTGGCGGACAAACACTGAAGCTTTCTTT.

The chain couples TRBV6-4 to TRBJ2-1; TRBD2 matches 9 bases. V shed 5 bases, J shed 0 bases, and the junction held 2 bases outside the gene matches. This CDR3 is 15 amino acids long. Germline assignment: CDR1 MRHNA and CDR2 SNTAGT. The CDR3: CASSPLAGSYNEQFF. DNA for the CDR3: TGTGCCAGCAGTCCACTAGCGGGCTCCTACAATGAGCAGTTCTTC.

The chain uses TRBV21-1 and TRBJ2-5. TRBV21-1 is shown as a pseudogene. The CDR3 length is 16 residues. The CDR3 sequence: CASSKVRQEYQETQYF. The CDR3 DNA reads as TGTGCCAGCAGCAAGGTGAGGCAGGAGTACCAAGAGACCCAGTACTTC.

The CDR3 nucleotides read TGTGCCAGCAGCTTAAGGACTAGCGGGTTAGGTACGCAGTATTTT. Translating gives CASSLRTSGLGTQYF. This chain connects TRBV11-2 to TRBJ2-3; TRBD2 aligns across 11 bases. The CDR3 sequence is 15 residues long. Trimming cost V 2 bases and J 8 bases; bases outside gene matches: 6. Looked up from germline, CDR1 is SGHAT and CDR2 is FQNNGV.

The chain uses TRBV15 and TRBJ1-5; D perhaps matches TRBD1 (5 bases). Per germline, CDR1 LNHNV and CDR2 YYDKDF (reference sequence). This CDR3 is 18 amino acids long. Trimming shortened V by 2 bases and J by 2 bases, and 19 bases separated the two germline ends. The DNA of the CDR3 is TGTGCCACCAGCAGATACACGTCAGGGTACTTCGGCAATCAGCCCCAGCATTTT. It codes for CATSRYTSGYFGNQPQHF.

This chain joins TRBV7-2 and TRBJ2-7; either TRBD1 or TRBD2 may supply D (5 bases each). CDR3 length: 14 residues. V lost 0 bases, J lost 3 bases, and 9 bases lay in between. The germline V gene has CDR1 SGHTA and CDR2 FQGNSA. For the CDR3, the DNA is TGTGCCAGCAGCTTAGCGCCGGGGCTCTACGAGCAGTACTTC. Protein: CASSLAPGLYEQYF.

Points on this clone: An end of the junction does not agree with germline; a read error may underlie this. V usage is TRBV7-7 and J usage is TRBJ2-7; 7 nucleotides agree with TRBD2. This CDR3 spans 17 amino acids. Germline loops: CDR1 SSHAT, CDR2 FNYEAQ (reference sequence). In nucleotides, the CDR3 is TGTGCTAGCAGCTTATTATGGTGGGACTACGATACCTACGAGCAGTACTTC. It translates to CASSLLWWDYDTYEQYF. The full variable domain, its missing parts supplied by reference TRBV7-7 and TRBJ2-7, is GAGVSQSPRYKVTKRGQDVTLRCDPISSHATLYWYQQALGQGPEFLTYFNYEAQPDKSGLPSDRFSAERPEGSISTLTIQRTEQRDSAMYRCASSLLWWDYDTYEQYFGPGTRLTVT.

This clone was observed a single time. The chain is built from TRBV6-6 and TRBJ1-1; D call uncertain. V lost 6 bases and J lost 8, with 10 bases in between. There are 11 residues in the CDR3. The germline CDR1 and CDR2 sequences are MNHNY and SVGAGI (reference sequence). The CDR3 DNA reads as TGTGCCAGCAGGCGGACCGGGGAAGCTTTCTTT. Protein product: CASRRTGEAFF.

This clone is a singleton in its sample. The chain carries TRBV19 and TRBJ2-1; D is perhaps TRBD2 (5 bases). The germline V and J ends were trimmed by 9 bases and 4 bases, with 10 bases remaining between them. Germline V CDR1 and CDR2: LNHDA, SQIVND (reference sequence). This CDR3 has 12 amino acids. The CDR3 DNA reads TGTGCCAGCGGAGGCAGGTACAATGAGCAGTTCTTC. Its translation: CASGGRYNEQFF.

The CDR3 here is CASSLGRPSGLNGYTF. In DNA, the CDR3 is TGTGCCAGCAGCTTAGGTAGGCCCTCGGGACTTAATGGCTACACCTTC. This chain links TRBV5-8 with TRBJ1-2; tentative D call: TRBD1 (5 bases). Germline V gene data show CDR1 as SGHTS and CDR2 as YDEGEE. Trimming cost V 2 bases and J 6 bases, with 20 bases left between them. This CDR3 region has 16 residues.

This clone was observed once. This chain joins TRBV29-1 and TRBJ2-3, with TRBD2 matching 10 bases. After removal of 7 bases from V and 4 bases from J, the junction contained 2 bases not matched to a gene. This CDR3 contains 12 residues. Germline CDR1 reads SQVTM; CDR2 reads ANQGSEA. The chain's CDR3 is CSASGGADTQYF. CDR3 coding DNA: TGCAGCGCTAGCGGGGGTGCAGATACGCAGTATTTT.

A single count supports this clone. The chain has TRBV2 and TRBJ2-6; the D is unclear. Germline loops: CDR1 SNHLY, CDR2 FYNNEI. The CDR3 totals 14 residues. Trimming pared 8 bases from V and 2 bases from J, leaving 10 bases between. The CDR3 reads CASGRVTGANVLTF. The CDR3 region has the DNA TGTGCCAGCGGTAGGGTAACTGGGGCCAACGTCCTGACTTTC.

The chain carries TRBV30 and TRBJ2-1; D gene uncertain. Germline CDR1 is GTSNPN and CDR2 is SVGIG (reference sequence). CDR3 size: 13 residues. Deletions cut 0 bases from V and 6 bases from J, with 9 bases between. CDR3 nucleotides: TGTGCCTGGAGTGTAAGATACTTCAATGAGCAGTTCTTC. Protein: CAWSVRYFNEQFF.

The chain is built from TRBV6-1 and TRBJ2-7, with D possibly TRBD2 on 5 matching bases. The CDR3 runs to 16 residues. V lost 4 bases, J lost 3 bases, and 19 bases lay in between. Germline V CDR1 and CDR2: MNHNS, SASEGT. DNA of the CDR3: TGTGCCAGCAGTGTGCTTTGGCGGGCCGGCTTCTACGAGCAGTACTTC. Translating gives CASSVLWRAGFYEQYF.

The chain uses TRBV4-2 and TRBJ2-7; D not certain. Trimming took 1 base from V and 2 from J, leaving 9 bases between them. Germline CDR1 reads LGHNA; CDR2 reads YNFKEQ. The CDR3 consists of 14 residues. The CDR3 nucleotides read TGTGCCAGCAGCCAAGTGGCAGGAGCCTACGAGCAGTACTTC. Translated: CASSQVAGAYEQYF.

A remark on this clone: Different DNA sequences within this sample yield the same CDR3. The gene calls are TRBV6-5 and TRBJ2-1; weak D call: TRBD2 (6 bases). The CDR3 is 15 residues long. Trimming stripped 0 bases from V and 0 bases from J, with 6 bases between. From germline, CDR1 is MNHEY and CDR2 SVGAGI. CDR3 amino acids: CASSYSGGSYNEQFF. The CDR3, as DNA: TGTGCCAGCAGTTACTCCGGGGGCTCCTACAATGAGCAGTTCTTC.

The rearrangement links TRBV14 to TRBJ1-4; 8 bases are a match to TRBD1. The germline gives CDR1 SGHDN, CDR2 FVKESK. The CDR3 loop spans 15 amino acids. Trimming took 4 bases from V and 8 from J; bases not matched to a gene: 9. CDR3 sequence: CASSPRTGKAEKLFF. The CDR3 nucleotides are TGTGCCAGCAGCCCCAGGACAGGGAAGGCGGAAAAACTGTTTTTT. Combining the CDR3 with reference TRBV14 and TRBJ1-4 gives the whole variable domain EAGVTQFPSHSVIEKGQTVTLRCDPISGHDNLYWYRRVMGKEIKFLLHFVKESKQDESGMPNNRFLAERTGGTYSTLKVQPAELEDSGVYFCASSPRTGKAEKLFFGSGTQLSVL.

The V call is TRBV5-4, the J call TRBJ1-4; D ambiguous. V was trimmed by 2 bases and J by 8 bases, leaving 10 bases between them. The CDR3 runs to 13 residues. CDR1 and CDR2 (germline): SGHNT, YYREEE (reference sequence). In DNA, the CDR3 is TGTGCCAGCAGCTTCGGAGCGGGGGAAAAACTGTTTTTT. Amino acid sequence: CASSFGAGEKLFF.

V usage is TRBV6-6 and J usage is TRBJ2-7, with D possibly being TRBD2 (6 bases). The CDR3 sequence is 13 residues long. Germline V gene data show CDR1 as MNHNY and CDR2 as SVGAGI (reference sequence). V lost 6 bases to trimming and J lost 0 bases, with 9 bases between them. The CDR3 protein is CASRLRDSYEQYF. The CDR3 DNA is TGTGCCAGCAGACTGCGGGACTCCTACGAGCAGTACTTC.